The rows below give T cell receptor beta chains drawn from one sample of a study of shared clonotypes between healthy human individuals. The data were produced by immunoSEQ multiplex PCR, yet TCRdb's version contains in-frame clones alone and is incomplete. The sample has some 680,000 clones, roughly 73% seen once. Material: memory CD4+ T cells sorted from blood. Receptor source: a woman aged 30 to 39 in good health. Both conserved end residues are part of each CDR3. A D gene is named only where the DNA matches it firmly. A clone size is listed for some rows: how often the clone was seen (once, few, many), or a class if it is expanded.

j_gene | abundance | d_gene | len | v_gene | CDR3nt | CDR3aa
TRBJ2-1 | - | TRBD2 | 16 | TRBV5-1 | TGCGCCAGCACCAAAGCGGGAGGGAGCTCCTACAATGAGCAGTTCTTC | CASTKAGGSSYNEQFF
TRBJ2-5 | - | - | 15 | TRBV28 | TGTGCCAGCAGTTTAGAGGGTTTAGGGGAAGAGACCCAGTACTTC | CASSLEGLGEETQYF
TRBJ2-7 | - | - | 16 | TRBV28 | TGTGCCAGCACCCTAGGGGGAGGGGCCGCCCTATACGAGCAGTACTTC | CASTLGGGAALYEQYF
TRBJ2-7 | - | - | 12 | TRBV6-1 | TGTGCCAGCAGTGAGTGGACCGGGCAGCAGTACTTC | CASSEWTGQQYF
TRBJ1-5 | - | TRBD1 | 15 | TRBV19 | TGTGCCAGTAGTGAAGGACAGGGGCTGGGGCAGCCCCAGCATTTT | CASSEGQGLGQPQHF
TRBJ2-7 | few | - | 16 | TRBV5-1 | TGCGCCAGCAGCCAGATGACGGGACAACAAGGACACGAGCAGTACTTC | CASSQMTGQQGHEQYF
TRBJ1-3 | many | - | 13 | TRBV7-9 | TGTGCCAGCAGTCGAGGGTCTGGAAACACCATATATTTT | CASSRGSGNTIYF
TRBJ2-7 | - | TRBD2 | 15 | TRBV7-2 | TGTGCCAGCAGCCCTCCGGGGACTAGCTCAGGCGAGCAGTACTTC | CASSPPGTSSGEQYF
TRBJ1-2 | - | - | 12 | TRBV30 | TGTGCCTGGAATACCGATTGGGATGGCTACACCTTC | CAWNTDWDGYTF
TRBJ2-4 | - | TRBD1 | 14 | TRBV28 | TGTGCCAGCAGTATAGGACAGGGAGGAAACATTCAGTACTTC | CASSIGQGGNIQYF
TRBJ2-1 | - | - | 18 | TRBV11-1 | TGTGCCAGCAGCCAGGATGTAGGCACCAAGAGCTCCTACAATGAGCAGTTCTTC | CASSQDVGTKSSYNEQFF
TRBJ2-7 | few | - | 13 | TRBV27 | TGTGCCAGCGGGCAGCATTCGTCCTACGAGCAGTACTTC | CASGQHSSYEQYF
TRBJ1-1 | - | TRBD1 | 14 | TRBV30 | TGTGCCTGGAAGGCGCAGGGGGGTGGAGGGGTGGCTTTCTTT | CAWKAQGGGGVAFF
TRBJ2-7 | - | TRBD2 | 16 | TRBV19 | TGTGCCAGTAGTACCGATCTAGCGGTGAGCTCCTACGAGCAGTACTTC | CASSTDLAVSSYEQYF
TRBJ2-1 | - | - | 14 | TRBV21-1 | TGTGCCAGCAGCAAATGCGGGACTGGCAATGAGCAGTTCTTC | CASSKCGTGNEQFF
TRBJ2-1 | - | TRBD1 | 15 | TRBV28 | TGTGCCAGCAATAAACCGGGACAGGGGGTGCATGAGCAGTTCTTC | CASNKPGQGVHEQFF
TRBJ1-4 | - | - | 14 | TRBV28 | TGTGCCAGCATCTTGCGGGGGGATAATGAAAAACTGTTTTTT | CASILRGDNEKLFF
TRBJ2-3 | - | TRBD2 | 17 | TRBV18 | TGTGCCAGCTCACCACCTACAGGCGGGAGGGGCACAGATACGCAGTATTTT | CASSPPTGGRGTDTQYF
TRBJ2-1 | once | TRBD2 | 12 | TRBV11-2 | TGTGCCAGCGAGGCCTATAGCGGGTCGCAGTTCTTC | CASEAYSGSQFF
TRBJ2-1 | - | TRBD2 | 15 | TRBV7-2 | TGTGCCAGCAGCTTTGTAGTGCTAGCGGCCCGTGAGCAGTTCTTC | CASSFVVLAAREQFF
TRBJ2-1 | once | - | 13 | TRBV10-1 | TGCGCCAGCAATTCGGGACTCCACAATGAGCAGTTCTTC | CASNSGLHNEQFF
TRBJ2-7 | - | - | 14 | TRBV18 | TGTGCCAGCTCACCTGGGCTATCAACCTACGAGCAGTACTTC | CASSPGLSTYEQYF
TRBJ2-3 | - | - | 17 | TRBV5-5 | TGTGCCAGCAGCTTACTTTGGGACGGAACGTACACAGATACGCAGTATTTT | CASSLLWDGTYTDTQYF
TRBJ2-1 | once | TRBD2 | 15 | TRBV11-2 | TGTGCCAGCAGCTTAGGAAGCGGGAGCCAAAATGAGCAGTTCTTC | CASSLGSGSQNEQFF
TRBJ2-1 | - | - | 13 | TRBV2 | TGTGCCAGCAGTTGGGACGGGAACAATGAGCAGTTCTTC | CASSWDGNNEQFF
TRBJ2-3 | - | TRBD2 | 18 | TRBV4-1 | TGCGCCAGCAGCCCCCCGGGACTAGCGGGAGGGCCAACAGATACGCAGTATTTT | CASSPPGLAGGPTDTQYF
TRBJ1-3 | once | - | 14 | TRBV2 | TGTGCCAGCAGTGAAGGCAACTCTGGAAACACCATATATTTT | CASSEGNSGNTIYF
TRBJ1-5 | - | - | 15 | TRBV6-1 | TGTGCCAGCAGTGGGTACGGGCGGAGCAATCAGCCCCAGCATTTT | CASSGYGRSNQPQHF
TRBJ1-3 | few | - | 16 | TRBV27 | TGTGCCAGCGGACCCCTCCCCGGGGGCCCTGGAAACACCATATATTTT | CASGPLPGGPGNTIYF
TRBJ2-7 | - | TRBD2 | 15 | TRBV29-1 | TGCAGCGTTGAAGTGGGGGAGGGGATCTCCTACGAGCAGTACTTC | CSVEVGEGISYEQYF
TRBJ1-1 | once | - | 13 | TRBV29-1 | TGCAGCGGGGGACCAGCGACAAGCACTGAAGCTTTCTTT | CSGGPATSTEAFF
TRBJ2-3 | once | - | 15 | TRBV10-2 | TGCGCCAGTATAGGGGGGGCTTGGGTAGAAGATACGCAGTATTTT | CASIGGAWVEDTQYF
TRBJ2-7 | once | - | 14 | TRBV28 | TGTGCCAGCAGTCCCAGGGGTGAACGGGACGAGCAGTACTTC | CASSPRGERDEQYF
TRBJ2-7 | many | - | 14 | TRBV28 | TGTGCCAGCAGTTCTCGGGAGCTTTTCTACGAGCAGTACTTC | CASSSRELFYEQYF
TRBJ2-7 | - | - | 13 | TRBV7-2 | TGTGCCAGCAGCTACGGAATTACCTACGAGCAGTACTTC | CASSYGITYEQYF
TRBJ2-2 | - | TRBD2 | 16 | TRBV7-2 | TGTGCCAGCAGCCCGCGACTAGCGGGATACACCGGGGAGCTGTTTTTT | CASSPRLAGYTGELFF
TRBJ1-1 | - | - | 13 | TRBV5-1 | TGCGCCAGCAGCTTGGAGACGCCCACTGAAGCTTTCTTT | CASSLETPTEAFF
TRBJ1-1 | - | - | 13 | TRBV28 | TGTGCCAGCAGTTTGGGGATGAACACTGAAGCTTTCTTT | CASSLGMNTEAFF
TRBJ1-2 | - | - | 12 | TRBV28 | TGTGCCAGCAACCCAGGGCCCTATGGCTACACCTTC | CASNPGPYGYTF
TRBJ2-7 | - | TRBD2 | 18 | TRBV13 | TGTGCCAGCAGCGTATTCCCTCGGACTAGCGGGGATTCCTACGAGCAGTACTTC | CASSVFPRTSGDSYEQYF
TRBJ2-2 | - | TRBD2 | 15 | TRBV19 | TGTGCCAGTAGTGCCTCCGGACTAGCATCCGGGGAGCTGTTTTTT | CASSASGLASGELFF
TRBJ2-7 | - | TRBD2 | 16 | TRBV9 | TGTGCCAGCAGCCCGGGACTAGCGGGACCCCGGGGGGAGCAGTACTTC | CASSPGLAGPRGEQYF
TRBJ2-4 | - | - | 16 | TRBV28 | TGTGCCAGCAGCCCAAATGAGGGCACAGCCAAAAACATTCAGTACTTC | CASSPNEGTAKNIQYF
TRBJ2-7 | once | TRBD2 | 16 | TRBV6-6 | TGTGCCAGCAGTTACTCGACTAGCGGTCTAGGCTACGAGCAGTACTTC | CASSYSTSGLGYEQYF
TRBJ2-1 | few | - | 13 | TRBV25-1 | TGTGCCAGCAGTGAGGACCGAATGGATGAGCAGTTCTTC | CASSEDRMDEQFF
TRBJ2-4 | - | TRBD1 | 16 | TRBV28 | TGTGCCAGCAGCCGCCGGGACAGGGTACGCAAAAACATTCAGTACTTC | CASSRRDRVRKNIQYF
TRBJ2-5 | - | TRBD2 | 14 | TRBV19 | TGTGCCAGTAGTAGGGCGGGGGAGCTAGAGACCCAGTACTTC | CASSRAGELETQYF
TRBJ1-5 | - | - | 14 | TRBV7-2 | TGTGCCAGCAGCTTAGTTGTGAGCAATCAGCCCCAGCATTTT | CASSLVVSNQPQHF
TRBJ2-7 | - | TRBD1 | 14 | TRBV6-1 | TGTGCCAGCAGTCCGGGGACAGGGGGCGACGAGCAGTACTTC | CASSPGTGGDEQYF
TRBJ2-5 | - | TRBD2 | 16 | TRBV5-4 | TGTGCCAGCAGCCCCTCAGCGGGAGATCCCCAAGAGACCCAGTACTTC | CASSPSAGDPQETQYF
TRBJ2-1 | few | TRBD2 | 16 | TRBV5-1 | TGCGCCAGCAGCTTGGATGGCGGGAGCTCCTACAATGAGCAGTTCTTC | CASSLDGGSSYNEQFF
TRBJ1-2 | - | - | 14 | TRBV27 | TGTGCCAGCAGTCCCCGGGAGGGACACTATGGCTACACCTTC | CASSPREGHYGYTF
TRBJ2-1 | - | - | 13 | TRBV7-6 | TGTGCCAGCAGGAGTGGGCAAAACAATGAGCAGTTCTTC | CASRSGQNNEQFF
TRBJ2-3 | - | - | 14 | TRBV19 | TGTGCCAGTAGTCCACCACATTCTAGAGATACGCAGTATTTT | CASSPPHSRDTQYF
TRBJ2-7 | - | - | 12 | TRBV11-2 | TGTGCCAGCAGCTTAGGGGTCTACGAGCAGTACTTC | CASSLGVYEQYF
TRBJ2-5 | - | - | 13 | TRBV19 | TGTGCCAGTAGTATGCAACAGGGCGAGACCCAGTACTTC | CASSMQQGETQYF
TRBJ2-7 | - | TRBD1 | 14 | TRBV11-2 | TGTGCCAGCAGCTCCGGGACAGGGGGTCTCGAGCAGTACTTC | CASSSGTGGLEQYF
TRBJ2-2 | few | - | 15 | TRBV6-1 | TGTGCCACCGATAGACAGGCCCTTAACACCGGGGAGCTGTTTTTT | CATDRQALNTGELFF
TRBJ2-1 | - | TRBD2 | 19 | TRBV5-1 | TGCGCCAGCAGCTCGGGTGGACTAGCGGGAGCCAGGGCCTACAATGAGCAGTTCTTC | CASSSGGLAGARAYNEQFF